The present entry profiles one TCR beta chain with its context. Original handling: For nucleated cells, counts were estimated from reference gene primer amplification. Using immunoSEQ multiplex PCR, the repertoire was profiled, and TCRdb retains in-frame clones only, with some absent. V, J and clone size were drawn from that table, and D and trimming were deduced from the DNA. This sample carries 250,000 to 300,000 clones, roughly nine tenths of them seen once, and the ten largest clones take 2.2%. This sample is drawn from a study of blood T cell repertoires in COVID-19. About the study: Sources were T cells, B-cell-depleted T cells, or PBMCs; the material itself was cDNA or gDNA.

CDR1 and CDR2 from the germline V gene are LNHDA and SQIVND (reference sequence). V lost 7 bases to trimming and J lost 2 bases, with 9 bases between them. The CDR3 loop spans 13 amino acids. Sequenced: peripheral blood. The chain couples TRBV19 to TRBJ2-1; D may be TRBD1 (6 bases). The receptor's source is a woman under 40 with COVID-19, enrolled during active disease. In DNA form, the CDR3 reads TGTGCCAGTACAAACAGGGCCTACAATGAGCAGTTCTTC. This translates into CASTNRAYNEQFF.